The 12 T cell receptor beta chains given below trace back to one sample, sequenced in a study of spatial heterogeneity in lung cancer. TCRdb called the 5' RACE reads again in MiXCR, with one record for every CDR3 protein. Of about 43,000 distinct CDR3 sequences listed, 20% to 25% are singletons. Time point noted: blood at routine non-recurrence follow-up after resection. Specimen: PBMCs, collected at follow-up. Receptors were obtained from a female donor with early-stage non-small cell lung cancer.

The V and J genes are TRBV12-3 or TRBV12-4 and TRBJ1-2; D is uncertain. Trimming pared 3 bases from V and 1 base from J, leaving 3 bases between. The CDR3 extends over 12 amino acids. CDR3 loop: CASSFVNYGYTF. In DNA form, the CDR3 reads TGTGCCAGCAGTTTTGTTAACTATGGCTACACCTTC.

This clonotype was picked up a small number of times. V and J are TRBV11-3 and TRBJ2-2, with 12 bases fitting TRBD1. This CDR3 is 18 amino acids long. V lost 6 bases to trimming and J lost 0 bases; unmatched junction nucleotides: 8. Germline loops: CDR1 SGHNT, CDR2 YENEEA. The CDR3 reads CASSPTGTGGANTGELFF. DNA of the CDR3: TGTGCCAGCAGTCCAACCGGGACAGGGGGCGCGAACACCGGGGAGCTGTTTTTT.

The CDR3 here is CASSLERSETQYF. CDR3 in DNA: TGTGCCAGCAGCCTAGAACGATCAGAGACCCAGTACTTC. The V gene is TRBV5-6, the J gene TRBJ2-5; D call uncertain. The V gene lost 4 bases and the J gene lost 4 bases, with 11 bases spanning the gap. CDR3 length: 13 residues. The germline V gene has CDR1 SGHDT and CDR2 YYEEEE.

J is TRBJ1-4 and V is TRBV7-9, with a tentative D call TRBD1 (5 bases). This CDR3 contains 17 residues. Germline V lookup: CDR1 SEHNR, CDR2 FQNEAQ (reference sequence). V lost 2 bases and J 6 bases, leaving 19 bases between the germline ends. The CDR3 is CASSLKMNRRRYEKLFF. CDR3 in DNA: TGTGCCAGCAGCTTAAAGATGAACAGGCGAAGGTATGAAAAACTGTTTTTT.

V and J are TRBV6-2 or TRBV6-3 and TRBJ2-2; no reliable D call. Looked up from germline, CDR1 is MNHEY and CDR2 is SVGEGT. V lost 6 bases and J lost 4, with 6 bases in between. The CDR3 totals 12 residues. The CDR3 bases are TGTGCCAGCAGCCGCGTCACCGGGGAGCTGTTTTTT. Amino acids: CASSRVTGELFF.

The gene calls are TRBV20-1 and TRBJ2-5; 8 bases are a match to TRBD2. The CDR3 covers 15 residues. V shed 1 base, J shed 7 bases, and the junction held 11 bases outside the gene matches. The germline gives CDR1 DFQATT, CDR2 SNEGSKA (reference sequence). CDR3 region: CSARVPLAGGGTQYF. In nucleotides, the CDR3 is TGCAGTGCTAGAGTCCCGCTAGCGGGTGGAGGGACCCAGTACTTC.

This clonotype was observed a few times. V usage is TRBV2 and J usage is TRBJ2-3; D is unclear. Germline-derived CDR1 and CDR2 are SNHLY and FYNNEI. V lost 6 bases to trimming and J lost 2 bases, with 6 bases between them. The CDR3 consists of 12 residues. The CDR3 here is CASSASTDTQYF. The CDR3, as DNA: TGTGCCAGCAGCGCCTCCACAGATACGCAGTATTTT.

The J gene is TRBJ2-3, the V gene TRBV5-6, with D maybe TRBD2 (6 bases). Looked up from germline, CDR1 is SGHDT and CDR2 is YYEEEE. The CDR3 covers 15 residues. Trimming pared 5 bases from V and 6 bases from J, leaving 19 bases between. The CDR3 nucleotides are TGTGCCAGCAGGACTAGGGTTATTTCCACGGATACGCAGTATTTT. This encodes CASRTRVISTDTQYF.

Ten or more counts support this clonotype. The chain links TRBV20-1 to TRBJ2-3; either TRBD1 or TRBD2 may fit D (5 bases each). Trimming cost V 6 bases and J 0 bases, with 22 bases left between them. Germline CDR1 reads DFQATT; CDR2 reads SNEGSKA (reference sequence). CDR3 length: 17 residues. CDR3 sequence (DNA): TGCAGTGCGCTACCAGATGGGGGAACCACTAGCACAGATACGCAGTATTTT. The encoded protein is CSALPDGGTTSTDTQYF.

This clonotype has at least ten counts. CDR3 in DNA: TGTGCCAGCAGTACGTGGCGGGACACAGATACGCAGTATTTT. It specifies CASSTWRDTDTQYF. The rearrangement links TRBV5-4 to TRBJ2-3, with D perhaps matching TRBD2 (6 bases). There are 14 residues in the CDR3. From germline, CDR1 is SGHNT and CDR2 YYREEE (reference sequence). V was clipped by 5 bases and J by 2 bases, with 12 bases between them.

This clonotype was counted a single time. This chain joins TRBV28 and TRBJ2-3; 13 nucleotides line up with TRBD2. V lost 2 bases and J lost 1; bases outside the gene matches: 3. This CDR3 is built from 17 residues. The germline V gene has CDR1 MDHEN and CDR2 SYDVKM. In DNA, the CDR3 is TGTGCCAGCAGTTTAAGACTAGCGGGGGGCCGCACAGATACGCAGTATTTT. Its protein is CASSLRLAGGRTDTQYF.

The chain uses TRBV2 and TRBJ2-3, with D possibly being TRBD2 (5 bases). This CDR3 is 13 amino acids long. CDR1 SNHLY and CDR2 FYNNEI come from the germline V gene. The germline V and J ends were trimmed by 1 base and 3 bases, with 5 bases remaining between them. The CDR3 loop is CASSEGGTDTQYF. The CDR3 bases are TGTGCCAGCAGTGAAGGCGGGACAGATACGCAGTATTTT.